The entry below describes one T cell receptor beta chain. This clonotype was recorded many times. No cognate antigen has been identified for it. Base quality data are lacking; no much larger clone is found one base away. Libraries were prepared through 5' RACE. This sample was sequenced with an Illumina HiSeq 2000. A universal primer binding site was added through template switching, and the final cDNA carried a unique molecular identifier so that TCR cDNA molecules could be counted accurately. Specific primers in the conserved constant-segment region were used to synthesize first-strand cDNA for the TCR alpha and beta chains. To control for contamination, every cDNA library was double barcoded, receiving both a SMART-Mk sample barcode and Illumina barcodes. Two successive PCR steps introduced TruSeq adapter sequences along with Illumina sample barcodes. The Illumina HiSeq platform was used with custom primers to sequence TCR alpha and beta cDNA libraries. As for the authors' bioinformatics: Unique molecular identifiers were extracted from raw reads with MiGEC, and CDR3 positions were determined with MiXCR. Recombination models were inferred per individual with the repgenHMM and IGoR tools using an EM algorithm. The analysis of shared clonotypes was done with the tcR package in R, with sharing normalized by the product of cloneset sizes. Out-of-frame nonproductive sequences were analyzed to study raw recombination free of thymic and clonal selection effects. In TCRdb, the public reads were trimmed at Q25 with fastp and aligned with MiXCR, with productive beta chains retained. Rows with a matching CDR3 protein are joined into one entry that keeps the most common DNA and genes. TCRdb's processing, not the authors' own work, is the source of the V and J calls. The sample contains about 690,000 distinct CDR3 sequences, approximately 6% of them found a single time. 1.5% to 2% of the sample lies in the top ten.

V is pared back by 3 bases and J by 11 bases, with 16 bases lying between the germline termini. Spanning cysteine to phenylalanine, the CDR3 consists of 13 amino acids. The CDR3 DNA has 39 bases and is translated from base 1. CDR1 and CDR2 (MNHNS, SASEGT) derive from the germline V gene. Every donor in the study was a healthy Caucasian. Three unrelated non-twin adults were additionally sequenced: a male aged 18 to 29, a male aged 50 to 59 and a female aged 50 to 59. Using Miltenyi CD45RO+ enrichment and human naive T-cell isolation kits, memory (CD45RO+) and naive T cells were isolated from PBMC. This entry comes from a study of identical twins (dated by TCRdb to the mid-2010s). Notes on the research overall: To test whether fetal clonotypes persist, the study used deep sequencing on TCR alpha and beta repertoires from monozygotic twins, unrelated adults of various ages, and cord blood. To rule out contamination, the twin experiments were replicated at different times with different library preparation protocols. Study-level results and caveats: In monozygotic twins, out-of-frame TCR alpha sharing was systematically underestimated by recombination models, although the models agreed with sharing between unrelated individuals. In beta out-of-frame sequences, excess twin sharing was weaker, because having fewer shared sequences lowered the signal-to-noise ratio. Zero-insertion analyses could be partly confounded by invariant T cells such as MAIT and iNKT, though diverse VJ usage argued against such confounding for most clonotypes. Abundant cord blood beta clonotypes had fewer insertions, young adult naive repertoires showed a similar but weaker trend, and memory repertoires showed no such trend. Compared with coincidental sharing between unrelated individuals, an excess of low generation-probability sequences was observed among out-of-frame TCR alpha sequences shared between twins. Because the same donors could not be followed over many years, conclusions were based on cross-sectional statistical analysis.

The chain links TRBV6-1 with TRBJ1-1; the D gene cannot be named for sure. The clonotype comes from a man aged 18 to 29 in good health. The specimen was naive T cells sorted from blood. Interpreted using the paper, the cell subset or site label stands for: cells isolated with a human naive T-cell isolation kit. The DNA sequence is given as TGTGCCAGCAGTGAGGGGTTCGGCGGAAAGGCTTTCTTT. Its protein is CASSEGFGGKAFF.